Below, 10 T cell receptor beta chains from the same sample are listed, as sequenced in a study of cytomegalovirus exposure and HLA in healthy donors. Primers: 60 Vbeta forward and 13 Jbeta reverse. Measured with immunoSEQ multiplex PCR; TCRdb has only the in-frame clones, and not every one. The table shows some 90,000 clones, with around 67% occurring only once. The sample comprised PBMCs. The receptors originated from a man in his forties or fifties in good health and CMV-seronegative.

This clone was observed a single time. The chain uses TRBV5-1 and TRBJ2-1, with D possibly TRBD2 on 8 matching bases. Trimming removed 4 bases at V and 7 bases at J, with 21 bases between. The CDR3 loop spans 16 amino acids. From germline, CDR1 is SGHRS and CDR2 YFSETQ. This CDR3 is CASSPTGGGGGNEQFF. The CDR3, as DNA: TGCGCCAGCAGCCCCACGGGAGGGGGCGGGGGGAATGAGCAGTTCTTC.

The chain carries TRBV9 and TRBJ2-3, with D perhaps matching TRBD1 (6 bases). The CDR3 sequence is 16 residues long. The V end was cut by 0 bases, the J end by 7 bases, with 18 bases between. CDR1 and CDR2 from the germline V gene are SGDLS and YYNGEE. The CDR3 protein is CASSVASAGVTNTQYF. The CDR3 region has the DNA TGTGCCAGCAGCGTAGCTAGTGCAGGGGTCACGAATACGCAGTATTTT.

This clone appeared a few times. The rearrangement links TRBV25-1 to TRBJ2-5; the D gene is possibly TRBD1 (5 bases). Germline values: CDR1 MGHDK, CDR2 SYGVNS. Trimming removed 4 bases at V and 4 bases at J, with 7 bases between. This CDR3 is 12 amino acids long. DNA of the CDR3: TGTGCCAGCAGTGCAGGGTTAGAGACCCAGTACTTC. Translated: CASSAGLETQYF.

This rearrangement joins TRBV4-1 to TRBJ1-5; D gene unclear. V dropped 2 bases and J dropped 2 bases, with 16 bases sitting between them. This CDR3 contains 17 residues. The germline V gene encodes CDR1 MGHRA and CDR2 YSYEKL. The CDR3 region has the DNA TGCGCCAGCAGCCAAACCGGGGAGCCTTATGGCAATCAGCCCCAGCATTTT. Translating gives CASSQTGEPYGNQPQHF.

The chain recombines TRBV30 with TRBJ1-5, with D tentatively TRBD1 (6 bases). Trimming removed 2 bases from V and 5 bases from J, with 10 bases in between. This CDR3 has 13 residues. Germline-derived CDR1 and CDR2 are GTSNPN and SVGIG (reference sequence). In nucleotides, the CDR3 is TGTGCCTGGAGTCGGGCAGGGGATCAGCCCCAGCATTTT. This translates into CAWSRAGDQPQHF.

The rearrangement uses TRBV5-1 and TRBJ2-2, with TRBD2 as a possible D gene (5 bases). Per germline, CDR1 SGHRS and CDR2 YFSETQ. V was trimmed by 1 base and J by 6 bases, leaving 7 bases between them. This CDR3 contains 13 residues. The chain's CDR3 is CASSLIGAGELFF. The CDR3 nucleotides are TGCGCCAGCAGCTTGATCGGGGCCGGGGAGCTGTTTTTT.

On this clone: A read error may produce the germline difference seen at one junction end. V and J are TRBV19 and TRBJ1-1; possibly TRBD1 for D (6 bases). CDR1 and CDR2 from the germline V gene are LNHDA and SQIVND (reference sequence). The CDR3 extends over 13 amino acids. The DNA of the CDR3 is TGTGCCAGTGGTATTACAGGGACGGGGGAAGCTTTCTTT. This codes for CASGITGTGEAFF.

The chain links TRBV19 to TRBJ2-7; a possible D gene is TRBD2 (6 bases). Looked up from germline, CDR1 is LNHDA and CDR2 is SQIVND (reference sequence). The CDR3 spans 15 residues. The V and J ends lost 5 bases and 1 base respectively, with 15 bases between them. The CDR3: CASSPTRGPSYEQYF. The CDR3 DNA sequence: TGTGCCAGTAGTCCGACTAGAGGCCCTTCCTACGAGCAGTACTTC. Combining the CDR3 with reference TRBV19 and TRBJ2-7 gives the whole variable domain DGGITQSPKYLFRKEGQNVTLSCEQNLNHDAMYWYRQDPGQGLRLIYYSQIVNDFQKGDIAEGYSVSREKKESFPLTVTSAQKNPTAFYLCASSPTRGPSYEQYFGPGTRLTVT.

The chain uses TRBV18 and TRBJ1-2; TRBD1 is a possible D gene (5 bases). Germline CDR1 is KGHSH and CDR2 is LQKENI. V shed 5 bases and J shed 7 bases, with 14 bases lying between them. This CDR3 comprises 13 residues. This CDR3 reads CASSTGLNGGYTF. The CDR3 DNA reads TGTGCCAGCTCAACGGGACTCAATGGTGGCTACACCTTC.

The CDR3 is CAISGSDRRDGELFF. The CDR3 DNA reads as TGTGCCATCAGTGGTTCGGACAGGCGGGACGGGGAGCTGTTTTTT. The chain is built from TRBV10-3 and TRBJ2-2; TRBD1 might be the D (7 bases). Germline V gene lookup returns CDR1 ENHRY and CDR2 SYGVKD. The V and J ends lost 4 bases and 7 bases respectively, with 16 bases between them. CDR3 size: 15 residues.